Reported below is one T cell receptor beta chain. The sample is drawn from a study of blood T cell repertoires in COVID-19. Per the original data handling: Cell counts per sample came from amplifying reference gene primers. The method was immunoSEQ multiplex PCR; TCRdb's version includes in-frame clones alone and lacks a portion of them. The V and J calls and clone size are taken from that table; D and trimming were inferred from the DNA. The sample has under 350,000 clones; 65% to 90% are singletons. Participants were placed into cohorts based on the clinical history they reported. This CDR3 region has 15 residues. The V gene's germline CDR1 is SNHLY and CDR2 FYNNEI. The V and J ends lost 4 bases and 4 bases, in that order; junction bases with no gene match: 9.

Specimen: PBMCs or T cells enriched from blood (not recorded which). The chain uses TRBV2 and TRBJ1-2; 7 nucleotides align to TRBD1. This TCR was sampled from a man younger than 45 who had recovered from COVID-19. The CDR3 coding sequence is TGTGCCAGCAGTGCTGAGGGGGCGAGTGGCTATGGCTACACCTTC. Its translation is CASSAEGASGYGYTF.